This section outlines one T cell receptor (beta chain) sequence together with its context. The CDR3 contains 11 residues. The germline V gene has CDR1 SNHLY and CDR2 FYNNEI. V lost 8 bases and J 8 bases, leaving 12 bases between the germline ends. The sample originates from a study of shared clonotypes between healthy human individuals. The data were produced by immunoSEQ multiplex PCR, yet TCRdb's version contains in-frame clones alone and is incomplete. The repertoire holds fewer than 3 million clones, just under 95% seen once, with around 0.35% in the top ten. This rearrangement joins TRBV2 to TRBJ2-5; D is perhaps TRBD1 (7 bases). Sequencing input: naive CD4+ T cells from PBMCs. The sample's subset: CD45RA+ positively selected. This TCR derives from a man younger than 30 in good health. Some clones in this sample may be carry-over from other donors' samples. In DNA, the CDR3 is TGTGCCAGCGTCCAGGGGGGAACCCAGTACTTC. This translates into CASVQGGTQYF.